A single sample gave rise to the 25 T cell receptor beta chains below, sequenced in a study of PD-L1 blockade in urothelial cancer. Assay: immunoSEQ multiplex PCR; the TCRdb copy retains only in-frame clones and omits some. Of under 40,000 clones in the sample, 75% to 95% are singletons; the top ten hold approximately 8.8%. The input for sequencing was PBMCs, taken around atezolizumab (anti-PD-L1) treatment. The receptors were sampled from a man aged 65-85 years with urothelial cancer.

The J gene is TRBJ2-7, the V gene TRBV27; 8 bases map to TRBD2. Losses at the gene ends were 6 bases for V and 2 bases for J; bases not matched to a gene: 9. CDR1 and CDR2 from the germline V gene are MNHEY and SMNVEV (reference sequence). This CDR3 is built from 15 residues. The CDR3 reads CASSQAAGAPYEQYF. DNA of the CDR3: TGTGCCAGCAGCCAAGCAGCGGGAGCGCCCTACGAGCAGTACTTC.

This chain connects TRBV7-6 to TRBJ2-2; D unresolved. Germline V gene data show CDR1 as SGHVS and CDR2 as FNYEAQ. The CDR3 covers 17 residues. V was shortened by 4 bases and J by 1 base, with 16 bases between the two germline ends. The CDR3 spells CASSSRPAAKNTGELFF. The CDR3 DNA sequence: TGTGCCAGCAGCTCGAGGCCGGCAGCTAAGAACACCGGGGAGCTGTTTTTT. Combining the CDR3 with reference TRBV7-6 and TRBJ2-2 gives the whole variable domain GAGVSQSPRYKVTKRGQDVALRCDPISGHVSLYWYRQALGQGPEFLTYFNYEAQQDKSGLPNDRFSAERPEGSISTLTIQRTEQRDSAMYRCASSSRPAAKNTGELFFGEGSRLTVL.

The gene calls are TRBV13 and TRBJ2-1; 11 bases are shared with TRBD2. CDR3 length: 15 residues. Germline lookup yields CDR1 PRHDT and CDR2 FYEKMQ (reference sequence). With 5 bases clipped from V and 4 bases from J, the junction kept 4 bases outside the gene matches. CDR3 sequence (DNA): TGTGCCAGCAGCCGCGGGACTAGCGGTTACAATGAGCAGTTCTTC. Encoded protein: CASSRGTSGYNEQFF. The variable domain in full, completed from reference TRBV13 and TRBJ2-1, reads AAGVIQSPRHLIKEKRETATLKCYPIPRHDTVYWYQQGPGQDPQFLISFYEKMQSDKGSIPDRFSAQQFSDYHSELNMSSLELGDSALYFCASSRGTSGYNEQFFGPGTRLTVL.

The chain's CDR3 is CASSPRTGTANEKLFF. The CDR3 DNA is TGCGCCAGCAGCCCACGGACCGGGACAGCTAATGAAAAACTGTTTTTT. The V call is TRBV5-1, the J call TRBJ1-4; 7 positions match TRBD1. CDR3 length equals 16 residues. CDR1 and CDR2 (germline): SGHRS, YFSETQ. V lost 4 bases to trimming and J lost 3 bases; unmatched junction nucleotides: 9.

Concerning this clone: Other DNA sequences within the sample encode an identical CDR3. The chain employs TRBV11-1 and TRBJ2-5; 11 bases match TRBD1. The J segment lost 0 bases and the V segment lost 6 bases, leaving 6 bases of the junction unmatched. The CDR3 sequence is 16 residues long. In germline, CDR1 is SGHAT, CDR2 FQDESV (reference sequence). CDR3 nucleotides: TGTGCCAGCAGTTTGAGGGACAGGGGGTACCAAGAGACCCAGTACTTC. Its translation is CASSLRDRGYQETQYF.

This chain uses TRBV9 with TRBJ2-1, with D unresolved. V dropped 3 bases and J dropped 6 bases, with 4 bases sitting between them. Germline lookup yields CDR1 SGDLS and CDR2 YYNGEE. The CDR3 totals 11 residues. CDR3 region: CASSAVNEQFF. For the CDR3, the DNA is TGTGCCAGCAGCGCCGTCAATGAGCAGTTCTTC.

The genes are TRBV5-1 and TRBJ1-4, with a tentative D call TRBD1 (5 bases). There are 13 residues in the CDR3. The V end was cut by 4 bases, the J end by 5 bases, with 9 bases between. Germline V gene sequence: CDR1 SGHRS, CDR2 YFSETQ. The CDR3 loop is CASSGGGNEKLFF. The CDR3 DNA sequence: TGCGCCAGCAGCGGGGGAGGGAATGAAAAACTGTTTTTT.

The chain recombines TRBV5-4 with TRBJ2-6; tentative D call: TRBD1 (5 bases). The germline V gene has CDR1 SGHNT and CDR2 YYREEE (reference sequence). Trimming stripped 2 bases from V and 0 bases from J, with 9 bases between. The CDR3 sequence is 16 residues long. The CDR3 reads CASSLAGFSGANVLTF. DNA for the CDR3: TGTGCCAGCAGCTTAGCAGGGTTCTCTGGGGCCAACGTCCTGACTTTC.

The chain recombines TRBV6-5 with TRBJ2-6; D ambiguous. The germline V gene encodes CDR1 MNHEY and CDR2 SVGAGI. The CDR3 runs to 13 residues. The ends were cut back, 10 bases at V and 2 bases at J, with 9 bases in the middle. The CDR3 reads CATHNAGANVLTF. DNA of the CDR3: TGTGCCACCCACAATGCTGGGGCCAACGTCCTGACTTTC.

The chain uses TRBV30 and TRBJ1-2; possible D gene TRBD1, 5 bases. V lost 1 base and J lost 4, with 16 bases in between. Germline values: CDR1 GTSNPN, CDR2 SVGIG (reference sequence). The CDR3 totals 15 residues. Here the CDR3 reads CAWSAGALGGYGYTF. The CDR3 bases are TGTGCCTGGAGTGCCGGGGCCCTGGGGGGCTATGGCTACACCTTC.

J is TRBJ2-2 and V is TRBV5-6; D unresolved. This CDR3 spans 13 amino acids. The V gene's germline CDR1 is SGHDT and CDR2 YYEEEE. Trimming shortened V by 2 bases and J by 7 bases, and 9 bases separated the two germline ends. In DNA form, the CDR3 reads TGTGCCAGCAGCTTTGGAGCGTACGGGGAGCTGTTTTTT. Encoded protein: CASSFGAYGELFF. Variable domain in full (rest from reference TRBV5-6 and TRBJ2-2): DAGVTQSPTHLIKTRGQQVTLRCSPKSGHDTVSWYQQALGQGPQFIFQYYEEEERQRGNFPDRFSGHQFPNYSSELNVNALLLGDSALYLCASSFGAYGELFFGEGSRLTVL.

Here the CDR3 DNA reads TGTGCCAGCCTAATAGCGGGAGGAACGGACGAGCAGTACTTC. Encoded protein: CASLIAGGTDEQYF. The rearrangement joins TRBV6-1 to TRBJ2-7, with TRBD2 identical over 10 bases. Trimming at V came to 8 bases and at J to 5 bases, leaving 9 bases not matched to a gene. This CDR3 region has 14 residues. Germline-derived CDR1 and CDR2 are MNHNS and SASEGT.

The chain is built from TRBV7-9 and TRBJ1-1; tentatively, D is TRBD1 (6 bases). The germline V gene has CDR1 SEHNR and CDR2 FQNEAQ (reference sequence). V was cut by 2 bases and J by 1 base, with 8 bases left in between. The CDR3 consists of 14 residues. As DNA, the CDR3 is TGTGCCAGCAGCTTATTCAGGGGGAACACTGAAGCTTTCTTT. Protein product: CASSLFRGNTEAFF. Complete variable domain (other parts from reference TRBV7-9 and TRBJ1-1): DTGVSQNPRHKITKRGQNVTFRCDPISEHNRLYWYRQTLGQGPEFLTYFQNEAQLEKSRLLSDRFSAERPKGSFSTLEIQRTEQGDSAMYLCASSLFRGNTEAFFGQGTRLTVV.

V usage is TRBV6-4 and J usage is TRBJ2-7, with D unresolved. The germline gives CDR1 MRHNA, CDR2 SNTAGT. The CDR3 runs 15 residues. Trimming took off 6 bases at V and 3 bases at J, with 18 bases between the two ends. CDR3 sequence: CASSAGLVQNYEQYF. The CDR3 nucleotides read TGTGCCAGCAGCGCTGGTCTAGTGCAAAACTACGAGCAGTACTTC.

This clone was picked up a small number of times. CDR3: CASSDSTGGVDTQYF. The CDR3 DNA reads as TGTGCCAGCAGTGACTCAACGGGAGGGGTGGATACGCAGTATTTT. The chain is built from TRBV6-4 and TRBJ2-3; 8 nucleotides match TRBD2. There are 15 residues in the CDR3. Germline V gene sequence: CDR1 MRHNA, CDR2 SNTAGT. V was pared by 0 bases and J by 6 bases, with 5 bases of the junction left unmatched.

The rearrangement links TRBV19 to TRBJ1-4; the D gene is possibly TRBD1 (5 bases). The germline V gene has CDR1 LNHDA and CDR2 SQIVND (reference sequence). Trimming removed 5 bases at V and 7 bases at J, with 20 bases between. CDR3 size: 16 residues. In DNA form, the CDR3 reads TGTGCCAGTAGTTTTCCGCGCGGGGCGAGGGGTGAAAAACTGTTTTTT. As protein: CASSFPRGARGEKLFF.

The J gene is TRBJ2-5, the V gene TRBV6-6, with TRBD1 matching over 7 bases. The length of the CDR3 is 15 residues. CDR1 and CDR2 from the germline V gene are MNHNY and SVGAGI (reference sequence). Trimming at V came to 6 bases and at J to 0 bases, leaving 7 bases not matched to a gene. As DNA, the CDR3 is TGTGCCAGCAGGGGGACAGTTCTGTACCAAGAGACCCAGTACTTC. It translates to CASRGTVLYQETQYF.

The sample holds one count of this clone. The chain is built from TRBV7-9 and TRBJ2-7; 7 bases match TRBD1. CDR1 is SEHNR and CDR2 is FQNEAQ in the germline V gene (reference sequence). This CDR3 contains 13 residues. V shed 5 bases, J shed 2 bases, and the junction held 3 bases outside the gene matches. CDR3 residues: CASSTGTAYEQYF. The CDR3 DNA reads as TGTGCCAGCAGCACCGGGACAGCCTACGAGCAGTACTTC. Full variable domain (missing parts from reference TRBV7-9 and TRBJ2-7): DTGVSQNPRHKITKRGQNVTFRCDPISEHNRLYWYRQTLGQGPEFLTYFQNEAQLEKSRLLSDRFSAERPKGSFSTLEIQRTEQGDSAMYLCASSTGTAYEQYFGPGTRLTVT.

The CDR3 DNA sequence: TGTGCCACCAATTCCCCAGGGGGCAATCAGCCCCAGCATTTT. It translates to CATNSPGGNQPQHF. The V call is TRBV28, the J call TRBJ1-5; a weak D match, TRBD1 (6 bases). The V and J ends lost 10 bases and 2 bases respectively, with 15 bases between them. The CDR3 runs to 14 residues. Germline V lookup: CDR1 MDHEN, CDR2 SYDVKM.

The rearrangement uses TRBV28 and TRBJ2-7; 10 positions agree with TRBD2. The CDR3 contains 18 residues. The V gene's germline CDR1 is MDHEN and CDR2 SYDVKM. V trimming: 4 bases; J trimming: 7 bases; junction bases outside the gene matches: 19. The CDR3 reads CASSSPHGGLAGVWEQYF. CDR3 DNA: TGTGCCAGCAGTTCTCCCCACGGTGGGCTAGCGGGGGTCTGGGAGCAGTACTTC. Filled out from reference TRBV28 and TRBJ2-7, the complete variable domain reads DVKVTQSSRYLVKRTGEKVFLECVQDMDHENMFWYRQDPGLGLRLIYFSYDVKMKEKGDIPEGYSVSREKKERFSLILESASTNQTSMYLCASSSPHGGLAGVWEQYFGPGTRLTVT.

V gene TRBV2 combines with J gene TRBJ2-7, with D perhaps matching TRBD2 (6 bases). Germline V gives CDR1 SNHLY, CDR2 FYNNEI. Trimming cost V 10 bases and J 3 bases, with 16 bases left between them. The CDR3 has 13 amino acids. CDR3 sequence: CATAGSRRYEQYF. The DNA of the CDR3 is TGTGCCACCGCGGGGTCTCGTCGCTACGAGCAGTACTTC.

The J gene is TRBJ2-5, the V gene TRBV11-1; TRBD2 might be the D (5 bases). V was pared by 1 base and J by 4 bases, with 13 bases between. The CDR3 covers 15 residues. Germline CDR1 SGHAT, CDR2 FQDESV (reference sequence). This CDR3 is CASSLGKGVVETQYF. CDR3 in DNA: TGTGCCAGCAGCTTAGGAAAGGGAGTGGTAGAGACCCAGTACTTC.

This clone was detected only once. The rearrangement links TRBV7-8 to TRBJ1-4; D remains ambiguous. Between the trimmed V and J ends, which lost 3 bases and 4 bases, there was a span of 9 bases. Germline V gene data show CDR1 as SGHVS and CDR2 as FQNEAQ. CDR3 size: 14 residues. The CDR3 loop reads CASSLEEINEKLFF. CDR3 sequence (DNA): TGTGCCAGCAGCTTGGAGGAGATTAATGAAAAACTGTTTTTT.

The chain recombines TRBV5-6 with TRBJ2-1; D is tentatively TRBD1 or TRBD2 (5 bases each). The germline V and J ends were trimmed by 4 bases and 12 bases, with 14 bases remaining between them. This CDR3 region has 12 residues. CDR1 SGHDT and CDR2 YYEEEE come from the germline V gene. This chain's CDR3 is CASSLGPSWQFF. The CDR3 nucleotides read TGTGCCAGCAGCCTGGGACCTAGTTGGCAGTTCTTC.

The rearrangement links TRBV19 to TRBJ2-1, with D possibly TRBD2 on 6 matching bases. This CDR3 region has 11 residues. Germline CDR1 is LNHDA and CDR2 is SQIVND (reference sequence). V lost 3 bases to trimming and J lost 9 bases, with 6 bases between them. CDR3 sequence: CASSIGGEQFF. CDR3 DNA: TGTGCCAGTAGTATCGGGGGTGAGCAGTTCTTC.